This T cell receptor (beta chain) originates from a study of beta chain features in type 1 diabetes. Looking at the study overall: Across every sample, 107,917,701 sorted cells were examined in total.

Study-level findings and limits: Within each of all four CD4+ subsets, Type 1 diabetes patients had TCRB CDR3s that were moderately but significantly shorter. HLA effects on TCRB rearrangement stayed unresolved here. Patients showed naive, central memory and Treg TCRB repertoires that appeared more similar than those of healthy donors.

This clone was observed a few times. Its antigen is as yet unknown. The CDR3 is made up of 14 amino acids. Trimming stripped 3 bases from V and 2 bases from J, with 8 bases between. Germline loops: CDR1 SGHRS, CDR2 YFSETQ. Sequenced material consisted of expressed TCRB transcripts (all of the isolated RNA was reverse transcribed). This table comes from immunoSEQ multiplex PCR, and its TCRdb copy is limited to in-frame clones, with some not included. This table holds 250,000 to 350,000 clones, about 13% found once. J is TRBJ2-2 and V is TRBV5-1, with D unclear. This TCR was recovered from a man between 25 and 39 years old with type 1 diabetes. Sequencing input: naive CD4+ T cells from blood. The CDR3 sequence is CASSSGPNTGELFF. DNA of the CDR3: TGCGCCAGCAGCTCCGGTCCCAACACCGGGGAGCTGTTTTTT.